Following are 21 T cell receptor beta chains from one sample sequenced in a study of shared clonotypes between healthy human individuals. TCRdb keeps only in-frame clones here, not all; method: immunoSEQ multiplex PCR. Of 1.4 million or so clones listed, just under 99% are singletons. Source material: naive CD4+ T cells sorted from blood. Subset noted: CD45RA+ positively selected. All receptors come from a man aged 30-40 years in good health.

Regarding this clone: This sample also contains other DNA sequences that code for the same CDR3. This sequence joins TRBV5-4 and TRBJ1-2; tentative D call: TRBD1 (6 bases). The V and J ends lost 0 bases and 8 bases respectively, with 8 bases between them. The CDR3 has 12 amino acids. Germline V gene sequence: CDR1 SGHNT, CDR2 YYREEE (reference sequence). The chain's CDR3 is CASSLDRAGYTF. The CDR3 DNA sequence: TGTGCCAGCAGCTTGGACAGGGCGGGCTACACCTTC. Full variable domain (missing parts from reference TRBV5-4 and TRBJ1-2): ETGVTQSPTHLIKTRGQQVTLRCSSQSGHNTVSWYQQALGQGPQFIFQYYREEENGRGNFPPRFSGLQFPNYSSELNVNALELDDSALYLCASSLDRAGYTFGSGTRLTVV.

V and J are TRBV9 and TRBJ2-7, with a tentative D call TRBD2 (6 bases). The V and J ends lost 2 bases and 4 bases respectively, with 16 bases between them. Per germline, CDR1 SGDLS and CDR2 YYNGEE. This CDR3 is 15 amino acids long. As DNA, the CDR3 is TGTGCCAGCAGCGTCACCCCGGTTGGGGGGTACGAGCAGTACTTC. This codes for CASSVTPVGGYEQYF.

The CDR3, as DNA: TGCGCCAGCAGCTTAGGTAGACACGAAAGCACAGATACGCAGTATTTT. Encoded protein: CASSLGRHESTDTQYF. The rearrangement uses TRBV5-1 and TRBJ2-3; no definite D call. The CDR3 spans 16 residues. Trimming shortened V by 2 bases and J by 0 bases, and 13 bases separated the two germline ends. From germline, CDR1 is SGHRS and CDR2 YFSETQ.

The V call is TRBV4-2, the J call TRBJ1-5, with D possibly matching TRBD1 (5 bases). V was pared by 4 bases and J by 5 bases, with 15 bases between. In germline, CDR1 is LGHNA, CDR2 YNFKEQ. The CDR3 has 15 residues. This CDR3 reads CASSPGTPSDQPQHF. Written as DNA, the CDR3 is TGTGCCAGCAGCCCAGGGACTCCCAGCGATCAGCCCCAGCATTTT.

The chain couples TRBV28 to TRBJ2-7, with 9 bases identical to TRBD1. Per the germline V gene, CDR1 is MDHEN and CDR2 is SYDVKM. J lost 4 bases, V lost 5 bases, and 6 bases had no gene match. The CDR3 is 14 residues long. The DNA for the CDR3 is TGTGCCAGCAGTGTACAGGGGGCTTTATACGAGCAGTACTTC. Translating it yields CASSVQGALYEQYF.

The chain combines TRBV11-2 with TRBJ2-5; 7 bases match TRBD1. CDR3 length equals 16 residues. Germline-derived CDR1 and CDR2 are SGHAT and FQNNGV. After removal of 5 bases from V and 5 bases from J, the junction contained 14 bases not matched to a gene. The DNA of the CDR3 is TGTGCCAGCAGCCCAAGACAGGGTGGGGGCTTGGAGACCCAGTACTTC. This gives the protein CASSPRQGGGLETQYF.

The gene calls are TRBV5-4 and TRBJ2-1; D might be TRBD1 (6 bases). The CDR3 consists of 14 residues. Germline values: CDR1 SGHNT, CDR2 YYREEE (reference sequence). The V and J ends lost 1 base and 4 bases respectively, with 9 bases between them. The CDR3 protein is CASSLSDSYNEQFF. The CDR3 DNA reads TGTGCCAGCAGCTTGTCGGACAGTTACAATGAGCAGTTCTTC.

The V call is TRBV9, the J call TRBJ2-3; 9 bases map to TRBD2. V was clipped by 0 bases and J by 10 bases; unmatched bases: 12. The germline gives CDR1 SGDLS, CDR2 YYNGEE. The CDR3 has 16 residues. The CDR3 nucleotides are TGTGCCAGCAGCGTAGAAATTAGCGGGGGTCCCATAGCGCAGTATTTT. Translation gives CASSVEISGGPIAQYF.

The rearrangement uses TRBV7-9 and TRBJ1-1; perhaps TRBD1 as D (6 bases). CDR1 is SEHNR, CDR2 FQNEAQ, per germline (reference sequence). V was trimmed by 2 bases and J by 2 bases, leaving 12 bases between them. The CDR3 totals 15 residues. Here the CDR3 DNA reads TGTGCCAGCAGCTTATTGCAGGGGATAAACACTGAAGCTTTCTTT. Translation gives CASSLLQGINTEAFF.

The rearrangement uses TRBV4-3 and TRBJ1-5; the D is unclear. Germline lookup yields CDR1 LGHNA and CDR2 YSLEER. The CDR3 totals 14 residues. The germline V and J ends were trimmed by 6 bases and 6 bases, with 15 bases remaining between them. DNA of the CDR3: TGCGCCAGCAGTCTTGAAGGCCGGGGTCAGCCCCAGCATTTT. Amino acid sequence: CASSLEGRGQPQHF.

V is TRBV5-1 and J is TRBJ1-1, with a weak D call TRBD1 (6 bases). The germline V gene has CDR1 SGHRS and CDR2 YFSETQ. The V end was cut by 0 bases, the J end by 0 bases, with 9 bases between. The CDR3 sequence is 15 residues long. The CDR3 nucleotides are TGCGCCAGCAGCTTGGGGGGGCCTTTGAACACTGAAGCTTTCTTT. Its protein is CASSLGGPLNTEAFF.

V gene TRBV19 combines with J gene TRBJ1-5; tentative D call: TRBD1 (5 bases). The V gene's germline CDR1 is LNHDA and CDR2 SQIVND (reference sequence). This CDR3 is built from 13 residues. V dropped 9 bases and J dropped 1 base, with 10 bases sitting between them. The CDR3 loop is CARTTVSNQPQHF. CDR3 nucleotides: TGTGCCAGGACGACAGTAAGCAATCAGCCCCAGCATTTT.

This clone was detected once. The gene calls are TRBV5-8 and TRBJ2-3; D gene unclear. Germline CDR1 and CDR2: SGHTS and YDEGEE. This CDR3 is 13 amino acids long. Trimming pared 3 bases from V and 2 bases from J, leaving 7 bases between. As DNA, the CDR3 is TGTGCCAGCAGCTCCAGGCCCACAGATACGCAGTATTTT. Protein sequence: CASSSRPTDTQYF. The full variable domain, rest sourced from reference TRBV5-8 and TRBJ2-3, is EAGVTQSPTHLIKTRGQQATLRCSPISGHTSVYWYQQALGLGLQFLLWYDEGEERNRGNFPPRFSGRQFPNYSSELNVNALELEDSALYLCASSSRPTDTQYFGPGTRLTVL.

The chain recombines TRBV15 with TRBJ2-3; the match to TRBD1 covers 8 bases. V dropped 4 bases and J dropped 2; count of bases not matched to a gene: 5. Germline lookup yields CDR1 LNHNV and CDR2 YYDKDF (reference sequence). The CDR3 is 15 amino acids. The CDR3 DNA reads as TGTGCCACCAGCAAACGGGACAGGCCCACAGATACGCAGTATTTT. Protein sequence: CATSKRDRPTDTQYF.

The rearrangement uses TRBV5-1 and TRBJ2-1; D is perhaps TRBD2 (5 bases). The CDR3 spans 16 residues. V was clipped by 4 bases and J by 3 bases, with 17 bases between them. The V gene's germline CDR1 is SGHRS and CDR2 YFSETQ. CDR3 DNA: TGCGCCAGCAGCCTGTCAGGCGGGCCTATCTACAATGAGCAGTTCTTC. The encoded protein is CASSLSGGPIYNEQFF.

CDR3 nucleotide sequence: TGTGCCTGGAGTGCAGGGGCAGGGGGCAATCAGCCCCAGCATTTT. This codes for CAWSAGAGGNQPQHF. The chain recombines TRBV30 with TRBJ1-5; D perhaps matches TRBD1 (6 bases). The CDR3 sequence is 15 residues long. CDR1 is GTSNPN, CDR2 SVGIG, per germline (reference sequence). Trimming stripped 1 base from V and 2 bases from J, with 12 bases between.

On this clone: Other DNA sequences in the same sample also yield this CDR3. J is TRBJ1-5 and V is TRBV27; 7 bases agree with TRBD1. CDR1 and CDR2 from the germline V gene are MNHEY and SMNVEV (reference sequence). The V gene end was trimmed by 2 bases and the J gene end by 5 bases; junction bases not matched to a gene: 0. CDR3 length: 13 amino acids. CDR3 DNA: TGTGCCAGCAGTTTAGACAGGGATCAGCCCCAGCATTTT. It translates to CASSLDRDQPQHF.

The chain links TRBV6-1 to TRBJ2-3; D may match TRBD1 or TRBD2 (6 bases each). V was clipped by 2 bases and J by 0 bases, with 18 bases between them. Per germline, CDR1 MNHNS and CDR2 SASEGT. This CDR3 has 18 amino acids. CDR3 loop: CASSERGKRGTSTDTQYF. The CDR3 DNA reads TGTGCCAGCAGTGAAAGAGGAAAAAGGGGGACTAGCACAGATACGCAGTATTTT.

The chain joins TRBV14 to TRBJ2-7; D possibly corresponds to TRBD1 (5 bases). Trimming removed 3 bases from V and 4 bases from J, with 7 bases in between. Germline CDR1 SGHDN, CDR2 FVKESK. CDR3 length: 12 amino acids. CDR3 protein: CASSQTVYEQYF. Written as DNA, the CDR3 is TGTGCCAGCAGCCAGACAGTTTACGAGCAGTACTTC.

The chain links TRBV7-6 to TRBJ2-1, with D unclear. V shed 1 base and J shed 1 base, with 8 bases lying between them. The CDR3 consists of 15 residues. CDR1 is SGHVS, CDR2 FNYEAQ, per germline. CDR3 protein: CASSLGPRSYNEQFF. The DNA of the CDR3 is TGTGCCAGCAGCTTAGGTCCCAGATCCTACAATGAGCAGTTCTTC.

The chain combines TRBV7-9 with TRBJ2-6; D remains unclear. The CDR3 covers 16 residues. In germline, CDR1 is SEHNR, CDR2 FQNEAQ (reference sequence). V dropped 6 bases and J dropped 0 bases, with 12 bases sitting between them. The CDR3 region is CASSWYQSSGANVLTF. The CDR3 nucleotides read TGTGCCAGCAGTTGGTACCAAAGCTCTGGGGCCAACGTCCTGACTTTC.